Listed below are T cell receptor beta chains from one sample, sequenced in a study of cytomegalovirus exposure and HLA in healthy donors. Here immunoSEQ multiplex PCR was the method, and the copy in TCRdb shows in-frame clones only, minus some. Here the sample spans 130,000 or so clones, 60% to 80% being singletons. The sample taken for sequencing was PBMCs. The source is a male donor in good health and CMV-seronegative. CDR3s include the opening cysteine and the closing phenylalanine or tryptophan. A D gene is named only where the DNA matches it firmly. Only part of the rows carry a size: once, few, many, or a class if the clone is expanded.

TRBJ2-1,TRBV9,NA,once,TGTGCCAGCAGCCCACGTGCGGAAGAGCAGTTCTTC,CASSPRAEEQFF
TRBJ2-1,TRBV29-1,NA,NA,TGCAGCGTTGCTGGGGGCAAAAGGGATGAGCAGTTCTTC,CSVAGGKRDEQFF
TRBJ1-2,TRBV6-6,NA,NA,TGTGCCAGCAGAAACCCTATCCCCGGTCAAGGCTACACCTTC,CASRNPIPGQGYTF
TRBJ1-5,TRBV5-1,NA,NA,TGCGCCAGCAGCTTGACCATAGAGGACAGTTATAGCAATCAGCCCCAGCATTTT,CASSLTIEDSYSNQPQHF
TRBJ2-3,TRBV2,NA,NA,TGTGCCAGCAGTGAGAGCCCCCACAGTACAGATACGCAGTATTTT,CASSESPHSTDTQYF
TRBJ1-5,TRBV19,TRBD1,NA,TGTGCCAGTACGGGACAGCTAAGCAATCAGCCCCAGCATTTT,CASTGQLSNQPQHF
TRBJ1-5,TRBV2,TRBD1,NA,TGTGCCAGCAACGGACAGGGGAATCAGCCCCAGCATTTT,CASNGQGNQPQHF
TRBJ1-4,TRBV27,NA,NA,TGTGCCAGCAGTTTCTCCGGGAATGAAAAACTGTTTTTT,CASSFSGNEKLFF
TRBJ1-3,TRBV13,TRBD1,NA,TGTGCCAGCAGCCCGCCAGGGGGCCTAAGGGGAAACACCATATATTTT,CASSPPGGLRGNTIYF
TRBJ1-2,TRBV7-2,NA,NA,TGTGCCAGCAGCCCGAGGCGATATGGCTACACCTTC,CASSPRRYGYTF
TRBJ2-7,TRBV5-6,NA,NA,TGTGCCAGCAGCTTGGGGGCAGGGTCATTATTCGGCGAGCAGTACTTC,CASSLGAGSLFGEQYF
TRBJ1-1,TRBV5-1,TRBD1,NA,TGCGCCAGCAGCCTGACAGGGTCCACTGAAGCTTTCTTT,CASSLTGSTEAFF
TRBJ2-7,TRBV7-2,TRBD1,NA,TGTGCCAGCGGCTTTCCTGCCGGACAGGGCTACGAGCAGTACTTC,CASGFPAGQGYEQYF
TRBJ1-1,TRBV5-6,NA,NA,TGTGCCAGCAGCTTGGACAGGGATAGGGAAACTGAAGCTTTCTTT,CASSLDRDRETEAFF
TRBJ1-4,TRBV6-5,TRBD1,few,TGTGCCAGCAGTTCCGGGACAGCTAATGAAAAACTGTTTTTT,CASSSGTANEKLFF
TRBJ1-2,TRBV7-9,TRBD1,NA,TGTGCCAGCAGCTTAGCAGGGGGCAAGGTCTATGGCTACACCTTC,CASSLAGGKVYGYTF
TRBJ1-4,TRBV5-5,NA,NA,TGTGCCAGCAGCCCGGGACTGGCTCCAACTAATGAAAAACTGTTTTTT,CASSPGLAPTNEKLFF
TRBJ2-7,TRBV18,TRBD2,NA,TGTGCCAGCTCACCATTGACGGGGGGTTCCTACGAGCAGTACTTC,CASSPLTGGSYEQYF
TRBJ2-2,TRBV5-6,NA,NA,TGTGCCAGCAGCCCTCGCGAGTCGGGGAACACCGGGGAGCTGTTTTTT,CASSPRESGNTGELFF
TRBJ1-1,TRBV6-5,TRBD1,NA,TGTGCCAGCAGTCTACAGGGGATCGCTGAAGCTTTCTTT,CASSLQGIAEAFF
TRBJ2-5,TRBV9,TRBD2,NA,TGTGCCAGCAGCGTAGGGGGGACTAGCGGGGCCCAAGAGACCCAGTACTTC,CASSVGGTSGAQETQYF
TRBJ2-5,TRBV19,TRBD1,NA,TGTGCCAGTAGTACGCAAAGACAGGGATGGAGGGAGACCCAGTACTTC,CASSTQRQGWRETQYF
TRBJ2-1,TRBV5-1,TRBD1,NA,TGCGCCAGCAGCTTGGTTAGGACAGGGGGCACAAATGAGCAGTTCTTC,CASSLVRTGGTNEQFF
TRBJ2-3,TRBV9,NA,NA,TGTGCCAGCAGCGTAGAGGGCAGGGGAACAGATACGCAGTATTTT,CASSVEGRGTDTQYF
TRBJ1-2,TRBV9,NA,NA,TGTGCCAGCAGCGTAGGATCGGGGGGAATATTCTATGGCTACACCTTC,CASSVGSGGIFYGYTF
TRBJ2-3,TRBV5-1,TRBD1,NA,TGCGCCAGCAGCCTGGACAGGGGAGATACGCAGTATTTT,CASSLDRGDTQYF
TRBJ1-4,TRBV2,TRBD1,NA,TGTGCCAGCAGTGAAGACAGGGGGGAGGGTGAAAAACTGTTTTTT,CASSEDRGEGEKLFF
TRBJ2-7,TRBV7-2,NA,NA,TGTGCCAGCAGCGGCGGGACGTCCGCCTACGAGCAGTACTTC,CASSGGTSAYEQYF
TRBJ2-3,TRBV7-9,TRBD1,NA,TGTGCCAGCAGCTTAGCGACAGGGGGCGGCACAGATACGCAGTATTTT,CASSLATGGGTDTQYF
TRBJ2-3,TRBV18,NA,few,TGTGCCAGCTCACCTTACACAGATACGCAGTATTTT,CASSPYTDTQYF
TRBJ2-7,TRBV30,NA,NA,TGTGCCTGGAATCAGGGCGGGACAGTGGACGAGCAGTACTTC,CAWNQGGTVDEQYF
TRBJ2-7,TRBV30,TRBD1,NA,TGTGCCGGCGACCGGGGACAGGGCTACGAGCAGTACTTC,CAGDRGQGYEQYF
TRBJ2-7,TRBV9,TRBD2,once,TGTGCCAGCAGCGTCCGGGACTACCTCTCTTGGGAGCAGTACTTC,CASSVRDYLSWEQYF
TRBJ2-3,TRBV19,TRBD1,few,TGTGCCAGTAGTAGCCCCCTGGGCAGGGGGCGAACAGATACGCAGTATTTT,CASSSPLGRGRTDTQYF
TRBJ1-5,TRBV30,TRBD1,NA,TGTGCCTGGAGTCCACAGGGGGGGGCGATCAATCAGCCCCAGCATTTT,CAWSPQGGAINQPQHF
TRBJ2-1,TRBV6-1,TRBD2,NA,TGTGCCAGCACTCCGGCTAGCGGGCCTTACAATGAGCAGTTCTTC,CASTPASGPYNEQFF
TRBJ2-2,TRBV19,TRBD2,NA,TGTGCCAGTTCCTCCGGCGGGGGGAACACCGGGGAGCTGTTTTTT,CASSSGGGNTGELFF
TRBJ2-6,TRBV19,NA,NA,TGTGCCAGTAGTACCTCCAGAGGGGCCAACGTCCTGACTTTC,CASSTSRGANVLTF
TRBJ1-2,TRBV5-6,TRBD1,NA,TGTGCCAGCAGAGGGACAGGGTCTAACTATGGCTACACCTTC,CASRGTGSNYGYTF
TRBJ2-2,TRBV7-8,NA,NA,TGTGCCAGCAGAGAGGGCATGGGGAACACCGGGGAGCTGTTTTTT,CASREGMGNTGELFF
TRBJ1-2,TRBV9,TRBD1,once,TGTGCCAGCAGCGCTAGACAGGGGTCCCACTATGGCTACACCTTC,CASSARQGSHYGYTF
TRBJ1-4,TRBV27,TRBD1,NA,TGTGCCAGCACGAACAGGGGGCTAGGTGAAAAACTGTTTTTT,CASTNRGLGEKLFF
TRBJ1-2,TRBV18,TRBD1,NA,TGTGCCAGCTCGCCCGGGACAGAGGGCTACACCTTC,CASSPGTEGYTF
TRBJ1-2,TRBV6-4,NA,few,TGTGCCAGCCCCTTATATGGCTACACCTTC,CASPLYGYTF
TRBJ2-1,TRBV30,TRBD2,once,TGTGCCTGGAGTGTACTAGCGGGGGGGCGTTCGGATGAGCAGTTCTTC,CAWSVLAGGRSDEQFF
TRBJ2-5,TRBV7-2,TRBD1,NA,TGTGCCAGCAGCGACAGGGGGCGGCGAGAGACCCAGTACTTC,CASSDRGRRETQYF
TRBJ1-2,TRBV4-2,NA,NA,TGTGCCAGCAGCCAAGTGGCGGGCTCCAGGTATGGCTACACCTTC,CASSQVAGSRYGYTF
TRBJ1-4,TRBV4-3,NA,few,TGCGCCAGCAGCCAAGATGCGGGAGGGAAACTGTTTTTT,CASSQDAGGKLFF
TRBJ2-7,TRBV10-3,TRBD2,NA,TGTGCCATCAGTGGGGGACTAGCGGGAGCCTACGAGCAGTACTTC,CAISGGLAGAYEQYF
TRBJ1-4,TRBV15,NA,NA,TGTGCCACCAGCAGAGATGGGGGCGGTGAAAAACTGTTTTTT,CATSRDGGGEKLFF
TRBJ1-6,TRBV30,NA,NA,TGTGCCTGGAGTCTAGTGAGCTCCTATAATTCACCCCTCCACTTT,CAWSLVSSYNSPLHF
TRBJ1-1,TRBV6-5,NA,few,TGTGCCACCAGGGACATTAACACTGAAGCTTTCTTT,CATRDINTEAFF
TRBJ1-5,TRBV6-6,NA,NA,TGTGCCAGCAGTTACACAGCAGGTAATCAGCCCCAGCATTTT,CASSYTAGNQPQHF
TRBJ2-6,TRBV7-7,NA,NA,TGTGCTAGCAGCTTAGATAACTCTGGGGCCAACGTCCTGACTTTC,CASSLDNSGANVLTF
TRBJ2-2,TRBV18,NA,NA,TGTGCCAGCTCACCTGGGACTGCGAACACCGGGGAGCTGTTTTTT,CASSPGTANTGELFF
TRBJ2-7,TRBV9,NA,NA,TGTGCCAGCAGCTTGGGGGGGGCCACCTACGAGCAGTACTTC,CASSLGGATYEQYF
TRBJ1-2,TRBV7-9,NA,NA,TGTTCCAGCACCGAGTACCTACGTGGCTACACCTTC,CSSTEYLRGYTF